What follows describes a single T cell receptor beta chain. The assay was immunoSEQ multiplex PCR, and TCRdb's table has in-frame clones only and misses some. The data contain approximately 170,000 clones, more than 75% of them seen just once; the ten biggest clones take up around 6.1%. Everyone who took part was about 18 to 90 years old, and they came from 24 US areas. The data belong to a study of blood T cell repertoires in COVID-19. This CDR3 spans 11 amino acids. Trimming took off 4 bases at V and 6 bases at J, with 6 bases between the two ends. The source is a middle-aged man who had recovered from COVID-19. The sequencing input was PBMCs or T cells enriched from blood (not recorded which). V gene TRBV5-3 combines with J gene TRBJ2-3, with D possibly TRBD1 on 6 matching bases. TRBV5-3 is labeled an ORF, and its function is uncertain. CDR3: CARSQGDTQYF. DNA of the CDR3: TGTGCCAGAAGCCAGGGGGATACGCAGTATTTT.